This T cell receptor beta chain derives from a study of blood T cell repertoires in COVID-19. V gave up 3 bases and J gave up 3 bases; unmatched junction bases: 3. Germline loops: CDR1 KGHSH, CDR2 LQKENI. This CDR3 has 15 residues. The assay was immunoSEQ multiplex PCR, and TCRdb's table has in-frame clones only and misses some. The sample shows 350,000 to 550,000 clones, about 85% of them seen only once. The rearrangement joins TRBV18 to TRBJ1-4; 8 nucleotides align to TRBD1. This receptor was identified in a young woman with acute COVID-19. Sequenced: PBMCs or T cells enriched from blood (not recorded which). For the CDR3, the DNA is TGTGCCAGCTCACCCAAGGGACAGGCTAATGAAAAACTGTTTTTT. Translating it yields CASSPKGQANEKLFF.